A single sample gave rise to the 20 T cell receptor beta chains below, sequenced in a study of blood T cells in healthy people across ages. For the second PCR, which ran for about 7 to 11 cycles, a sample-barcoded 5' primer and a J-beta primer mix were used. TCRdb reanalysed the 5' RACE reads using MiXCR and keeps one entry per CDR3 protein. The repertoire consists of hundreds of thousands of distinct CDR3 sequences, with approximately 29% occurring once and the leading ten covering roughly 14%. The sequencing sample was made of blood. All receptors come from a woman of 80 years or more in good health.

This clonotype was counted many times. The chain has TRBV4-2 and TRBJ2-7; 7 bases match TRBD1. CDR3 length: 16 amino acids. Germline trimming cut 1 base from V and 5 bases from J; bases unmatched to any gene: 11. Germline loops: CDR1 LGHNA, CDR2 YNFKEQ. CDR3 DNA: TGTGCCAGCAGCCAAGTCCACCGGGGACAGCCCCACGAGCAGTACTTC. This encodes CASSQVHRGQPHEQYF.

This clonotype was seen many times. The CDR3 loop is CSARGSPGLAGGGTNEQFF. DNA of the CDR3: TGCAGTGCTAGGGGGTCACCGGGACTAGCGGGGGGAGGTACAAATGAGCAGTTCTTC. The gene calls are TRBV20-1 and TRBJ2-1; TRBD2 matches at 15 bases. V lost 3 bases and J lost 7; bases outside the gene matches: 16. Per the germline V gene, CDR1 is DFQATT and CDR2 is SNEGSKA (reference sequence). CDR3 length equals 19 residues.

This clonotype was recorded at least ten times. V usage is TRBV2 and J usage is TRBJ2-1; a possible D gene is TRBD1 (6 bases). CDR1 is SNHLY, CDR2 FYNNEI, per germline. The length of the CDR3 is 14 residues. V was shortened by 5 bases and J by 7 bases, with 15 bases between the two germline ends. The CDR3 region has the DNA TGTGCCAGCAGTAAGGCAGGGGATTTGAATGAGCAGTTCTTC. Protein product: CASSKAGDLNEQFF.

The CDR3 sequence is CASSLGGRNQETQYF. CDR3 DNA: TGTGCCAGCAGCTTAGGCGGACGGAACCAAGAGACCCAGTACTTC. The V and J genes are TRBV7-2 and TRBJ2-5; no reliable D call. Trimming removed 1 base from V and 0 bases from J, with 9 bases in between. The CDR3 has 15 residues. Germline-derived CDR1 and CDR2 are SGHTA and FQGNSA.

In this sample, this clonotype turned up a few times. This may arise from a read error, as a much more abundant clone is one base away. This rearrangement joins TRBV10-3 to TRBJ2-5, with 7 bases matching TRBD1. Germline-derived CDR1 and CDR2 are ENHRY and SYGVKD. The CDR3 runs 14 residues. J was trimmed by 2 bases and V by 6 bases; bases with no gene match: 6. Here the CDR3 DNA reads TGTGCCATCAGGGTCCCGGGACAGCAAGAGACCCAGTACTTC. This translates into CAIRVPGQQETQYF.

In this sample, this clonotype turned up once. This may come from a read error, since a much larger clone is one base off. This chain links TRBV9 with TRBJ1-5; 7 nucleotides agree with TRBD1. CDR3 length: 15 amino acids. V lost 4 bases to trimming and J lost 6 bases; unmatched junction nucleotides: 10. Germline lookup yields CDR1 SGDLS and CDR2 YYNGEE. The CDR3 reads CASSKGQRASQPQHF. In nucleotides, the CDR3 is TGTGCCAGCAGCAAGGGACAGAGGGCCAGTCAGCCCCAGCATTTT. The variable domain in full, completed from reference TRBV9 and TRBJ1-5, reads DSGVTQTPKHLITATGQRVTLRCSPRSGDLSVYWYQQSLDQGLQFLIQYYNGEERAKGNILERFSAQQFPDLHSELNLSSLELGDSALYFCASSKGQRASQPQHFGDGTRLSIL.

At least ten counts were recorded for this clonotype. The CDR3 here is CASSGRRGPNEQFF. CDR3 sequence (DNA): TGTGCCAGCAGCGGCCGCCGGGGCCCCAATGAGCAGTTCTTC. This chain uses TRBV7-2 with TRBJ2-1; possibly TRBD1 or TRBD2 for D (5 bases each). V lost 5 bases and J 6 bases, leaving 14 bases between the germline ends. In germline, CDR1 is SGHTA, CDR2 FQGNSA. CDR3 size: 14 residues.

This clonotype was recorded at least ten times. This chain uses TRBV20-1 with TRBJ2-1; 8 positions match TRBD2. The ends lost 3 bases at V and 0 bases at J; junction bases unmatched: 13. Per germline, CDR1 DFQATT and CDR2 SNEGSKA (reference sequence). The CDR3 contains 18 residues. The CDR3 is CSASSYFKGLGSYNEQFF. CDR3 sequence (DNA): TGCAGTGCTAGCAGTTATTTTAAGGGACTAGGCTCCTACAATGAGCAGTTCTTC.

V usage is TRBV5-6 and J usage is TRBJ2-3, with D possibly being TRBD1 or TRBD2 (5 bases each). V lost 6 bases and J 1 base, leaving 12 bases between the germline ends. The CDR3 consists of 14 residues. Germline CDR1 reads SGHDT; CDR2 reads YYEEEE. The CDR3 DNA is TGTGCCAGCACCCCGGGGACCGGCACAGATACGCAGTATTTT. It specifies CASTPGTGTDTQYF.

This clonotype was counted many times. V usage is TRBV7-2 and J usage is TRBJ1-1; 8 bases are a match to TRBD1. Trimming at V came to 7 bases and at J to 7 bases, leaving 14 bases not matched to a gene. Germline CDR1 and CDR2: SGHTA and FQGNSA. CDR3 size: 15 residues. The CDR3 DNA follows: TGTGCCAGCACCGAATCCTCCACCGGGACAGGTGAAGCTTTCTTT. This sequence encodes CASTESSTGTGEAFF.

In its sample, this clonotype was seen a few times. This chain joins TRBV4-1 and TRBJ2-7; TRBD1 matches at 10 bases. The CDR3 runs 15 residues. The ends lost 1 base at V and 5 bases at J; junction bases unmatched: 5. The germline CDR1 and CDR2 sequences are MGHRA and YSYEKL. CDR3 loop: CASSQGGQGSHEQYF. DNA for the CDR3: TGCGCCAGCAGCCAAGGGGGACAGGGGTCCCACGAGCAGTACTTC.

In regard to this clonotype: With a much larger clone just one base away, this may be a read error. The rearrangement links TRBV20-1 to TRBJ2-5; 7 bases agree with TRBD2. The CDR3 contains 14 residues. Germline V gene data show CDR1 as DFQATT and CDR2 as SNEGSKA (reference sequence). The DNA of the CDR3 is TGCAATGCTAGCCCGCTCGGGGACCGGGGGGAGCAGTACTTC. This gives the protein CNASPLGDRGEQYF.

This clonotype was found many times. This chain uses TRBV10-3 with TRBJ2-3, with TRBD2 identical over 10 bases. J gave up 0 bases and V 7 bases, and 10 bases lay outside the gene matches. CDR3 length: 17 residues. Looked up from germline, CDR1 is ENHRY and CDR2 is SYGVKD. CDR3 sequence reads: CAIMMSSGGPSTDTQYF. The CDR3 bases are TGTGCCATCATGATGAGTAGCGGGGGGCCCAGCACAGATACGCAGTATTTT.

Concerning this clonotype itself: This sequence may be a read error, since a much larger clone differs from it by one base. The rearrangement uses TRBV5-1 and TRBJ2-7; D is unclear. CDR1 and CDR2 (germline): SGHRS, YFSETQ. With 7 bases removed from V and 0 bases from J, the gap between germline ends came to 11 bases. The CDR3 contains 13 residues. The CDR3 loop reads CASGSYGSYEQYF. The CDR3 DNA reads as TGCGCCAGCGGCTCTTACGGCTCCTACGAGCAGTACTTC.

Details on this clonotype: This may be a read error: a much more frequent sequence differs by one nucleotide. This chain connects TRBV5-1 to TRBJ2-7, with 11 bases matching TRBD2. This CDR3 is built from 16 residues. With V trimmed by 1 base and J by 2 bases, 5 bases remained unmatched. Germline-derived CDR1 and CDR2 are SGHRS and YFSETQ. The CDR3 spells CASSLTPGLAAYEQYF. The CDR3 DNA follows: TGCGCCAGCAGCTTGACACCGGGACTAGCGGCCTACGAGCAGTACTTC.

This clonotype was recorded many times. The chain is built from TRBV11-2 and TRBJ2-5; 12 bases are a match to TRBD2. This CDR3 has 16 amino acids. CDR1 is SGHAT and CDR2 is FQNNGV in the germline V gene. V lost 1 base and J lost 4; bases outside the gene matches: 4. The CDR3 here is CASSLGLAGGRETQYF. The DNA for the CDR3 is TGTGCCAGCAGCTTAGGCCTAGCGGGGGGGAGAGAGACCCAGTACTTC.

Ten or more counts support this clonotype. This chain connects TRBV6-2 or TRBV6-3 to TRBJ2-1, with 10 bases matching TRBD2. The length of the CDR3 is 14 residues. V lost 7 bases to trimming and J lost 10 bases; unmatched junction nucleotides: 10. The germline V gene encodes CDR1 MNHEY and CDR2 SVGEGT. The CDR3 nucleotides are TGTGCCAGCATCCGAGCGGGGGGGCCTTGGGAGCAGTTCTTC. This translates into CASIRAGGPWEQFF.

At least ten counts were recorded for this clonotype. A much larger clone differs by one base, so this may be a read error. The chain joins TRBV12-3 or TRBV12-4 to TRBJ2-1; D may be TRBD1 or TRBD2 (5 bases each). The V end was cut by 6 bases, the J end by 4 bases, with 16 bases between. The CDR3 is 15 amino acids. CDR3 protein: CASRGRAENYNEQFF. The CDR3 DNA reads TGTGCCAGCAGGGGACGAGCGGAGAATTACAATGAGCAGTTCTTC.

With regard to this clonotype: A much bigger clone sits one base away, suggesting this may be a read error. CDR3: CACIKIGTGGNEQFF. The CDR3 DNA reads TGTGCCTGCATCAAGATAGGGACAGGGGGTAATGAGCAGTTCTTC. This chain uses TRBV27 with TRBJ2-1, with 11 bases matching TRBD1. After removal of 11 bases from V and 7 bases from J, the junction contained 13 bases not matched to a gene. Germline lookup yields CDR1 MNHEY and CDR2 SMNVEV (reference sequence). This CDR3 has 15 amino acids.

This clonotype was observed once. The chain has TRBV12-3 or TRBV12-4 and TRBJ2-3, with D tentatively TRBD2 (7 bases). This CDR3 is built from 16 residues. Trimming took 5 bases from V and 1 from J, leaving 16 bases between them. The CDR3 coding sequence is TGTGCCAGCAGTCCCCAAGGGGGAGGGGGCACAGATACGCAGTATTTT. Its translation: CASSPQGGGGTDTQYF.